Listed below are T cell receptor beta chains from one sample, sequenced in a study of CD8+ T cells in alopecia areata. The method was immunoSEQ multiplex PCR; TCRdb's version includes in-frame clones alone and lacks a portion of them. The table has roughly 100,000 clones, 55% seen once. The sequenced sample consisted of CD4+ T cells sorted from blood. The receptor source for this set is a human donor in good health. CDR3s include the opening cysteine and the closing phenylalanine or tryptophan. The order of the fields is clone size, V gene, D gene, J gene, CDR3 DNA, CDR3 protein. A D gene is named only where the DNA matches it firmly. Expanded clones are given a class, and other clones once, few, many or no size at all.

NA,TRBV28,NA,TRBJ2-3,TGTGCCAGCAGCTCCCTCCCCAGGTTGACAGATACGCAGTATTTT,CASSSLPRLTDTQYF
many,TRBV18,TRBD1,TRBJ1-6,TGTGCCAGCTCACCACAGGGGGCAAATTCACCCCTCCACTTT,CASSPQGANSPLHF
NA,TRBV28,NA,TRBJ1-6,TGTGCCAGCAGTTTAATTTCCGGATCACCCCTCCACTTT,CASSLISGSPLHF
NA,TRBV6-5,TRBD2,TRBJ2-1,TGTGCCAGCAGTTACCGGACTAGCGTCAATGAGCAGTTCTTC,CASSYRTSVNEQFF
few,TRBV4-3,NA,TRBJ1-1,TGCGCCAGCAGCCTTGGTCGGGAAGCTGAAGCTTTCTTT,CASSLGREAEAFF
once,TRBV6-5,NA,TRBJ2-5,TGTGCCAGCAGTTGGAAGGACAGTCGGGAGACCCAGTACTTC,CASSWKDSRETQYF
NA,TRBV29-1,NA,TRBJ1-3,TGCAGCGTCCGCGGTTCCTCTCGGGGCTCTGGAAACACCATATATTTT,CSVRGSSRGSGNTIYF
NA,TRBV4-1,TRBD2,TRBJ2-1,TGCGCCAGCAGCCAAGAGAGCGGGAGAGGCAATGAGCAGTTCTTC,CASSQESGRGNEQFF
NA,TRBV29-1,NA,TRBJ2-3,TGCAGCGTTGCTGGCACAGATACGCAGTATTTT,CSVAGTDTQYF
NA,TRBV11-2,TRBD1,TRBJ2-7,TGTGCCAGCAGCTTAGGCGGACAGGGGTACTCCTACGAGCAGTACTTC,CASSLGGQGYSYEQYF
NA,TRBV6-6,NA,TRBJ1-2,TGTGCCAGCAGTTACACCGGGGATGGCTACACCTTC,CASSYTGDGYTF
NA,TRBV30,NA,TRBJ2-7,TGTGCCTGGAGTGCGGTACCCCTCTACGAGCAGTACTTC,CAWSAVPLYEQYF
NA,TRBV28,TRBD1,TRBJ1-1,TGTGCCAGCAGGCCACCCGGGACAGGGGGGACTGAAGCTTTCTTT,CASRPPGTGGTEAFF
NA,TRBV29-1,NA,TRBJ2-7,TGCAGCGTTGGGAGGACACACTACGAGCAGTACTTC,CSVGRTHYEQYF
NA,TRBV2,TRBD1,TRBJ1-2,TGTGCCAGCAGTGGACAGGGTTATGGCTACACCTTC,CASSGQGYGYTF